This TCR beta chain was captured by sequencing in a study of blood T cell repertoires in COVID-19. Overall study: Researchers got acute and convalescent COVID-19 samples from the United States, Italy and Spain. Sources were T cells, B-cell-depleted T cells, or PBMCs; the material itself was cDNA or gDNA.

Germline lookup yields CDR1 SNHLY and CDR2 FYNNEI. Trimming left V 6 bases short and J 6 bases short, with 17 bases between. This CDR3 is 14 amino acids long. TCRdb's copy holds only in-frame clones and misses some; the assay was immunoSEQ multiplex PCR. This table has roughly 200,000 clones, about 88% appearing once. The source of this sequence is a woman aged 45-65 years with COVID-19, enrolled during active disease. Sequencing was done on a sample of peripheral blood. The V gene is TRBV2, the J gene TRBJ1-2, with D unclear. The CDR3 reads CASRGRLLLDGYTF. For the CDR3, the DNA is TGTGCCAGCAGGGGCAGGCTTTTACTCGATGGCTACACCTTC.